Presented here are 25 T cell receptor beta chains from one specimen sequenced in a study of T-cell memory formation after mild COVID-19. TCRdb processed the 5' RACE reads anew with MiXCR; each CDR3 protein has one entry. Among roughly 560,000 distinct CDR3 sequences listed, 20% were seen once. What was sequenced was PBMCs or a T cell subset sorted from them (not recorded which). The receptors were gathered from an adult woman who had mild COVID-19 (a few samples of this study predate the infection). Cell type and time point are not known.

The chain employs TRBV4-1 and TRBJ1-5, with D possibly matching TRBD1 (6 bases). V was cut by 1 base and J by 0 bases, with 10 bases left in between. The germline CDR1 and CDR2 sequences are MGHRA and YSYEKL. This CDR3 region has 16 residues. This CDR3 reads CASSQVKGGSNQPQHF. CDR3 in DNA: TGCGCCAGCAGCCAAGTTAAGGGGGGTAGCAATCAGCCCCAGCATTTT.

V usage is TRBV5-4 and J usage is TRBJ2-3; 10 bases line up with TRBD2. This CDR3 spans 15 amino acids. Unmatched junction bases numbered 3, after V lost 5 bases and J lost 0 bases. Germline V CDR1 and CDR2: SGHNT, YYREEE (reference sequence). CDR3 residues: CASRMTSGSTDTQYF. The CDR3 DNA sequence: TGTGCCAGCAGAATGACTAGCGGGAGCACAGATACGCAGTATTTT.

This clonotype was seen only a few times. The V call is TRBV7-9, the J call TRBJ2-3; no clear D. Germline CDR1 reads SEHNR; CDR2 reads FQNEAQ (reference sequence). Deletions cut 1 base from V and 1 base from J, with 9 bases between. This CDR3 is 15 amino acids long. The CDR3 DNA is TGTGCCAGCAGCTTAGTCCATATCGGCACAGATACGCAGTATTTT. Translating gives CASSLVHIGTDTQYF.

The chain links TRBV10-3 to TRBJ2-5, with no clear D. Trimming removed 2 bases from V and 4 bases from J, with 5 bases in between. This CDR3 spans 12 amino acids. The germline gives CDR1 ENHRY, CDR2 SYGVKD. CDR3 amino acids: CAISETGETQYF. The CDR3 coding sequence is TGTGCCATCAGTGAGACTGGAGAGACCCAGTACTTC.

This clonotype has only one observation. J is TRBJ2-7 and V is TRBV11-3; 8 nucleotides match TRBD2. The CDR3 extends over 14 amino acids. Trimming at V came to 4 bases and at J to 3 bases, leaving 5 bases not matched to a gene. Germline CDR1 reads SGHNT; CDR2 reads YENEEA. Written as DNA, the CDR3 is TGTGCCAGCAGCTCGGGAGGGGGGCACTACGAGCAGTACTTC. Residues: CASSSGGGHYEQYF.

This clonotype has just a few counts. The V call is TRBV29-1, the J call TRBJ1-1, with D hard to call. The CDR3 has 13 residues. CDR1 and CDR2 (germline): SQVTM, ANQGSEA. The V and J ends lost 2 bases and 1 base respectively, with 8 bases between them. DNA of the CDR3: TGCAGCGTTGAAAAGGATCCGAACACTGAAGCTTTCTTT. Translated: CSVEKDPNTEAFF.

This clonotype was counted only a few times. J is TRBJ2-7 and V is TRBV5-5; maybe TRBD2 (6 bases). The CDR3 consists of 17 residues. Germline V lookup: CDR1 SGHKS, CDR2 YYEKEE (reference sequence). Deletions cut 6 bases from V and 6 bases from J, with 28 bases between. CDR3 DNA sequence: TGTGCCAGCACCTTAATTGGGAGCGGAGGGCGGACGGGCGAGCAGTACTTC. Protein sequence: CASTLIGSGGRTGEQYF.

This clonotype was recorded many times. In DNA form, the CDR3 reads TGCGCCAGCAGCTTGGGATCCGGGACTAGGGACTACGAGCAGTACTTC. This codes for CASSLGSGTRDYEQYF. The chain uses TRBV5-1 and TRBJ2-7, with TRBD2 identical over 8 bases. This CDR3 contains 16 residues. After removal of 0 bases from V and 3 bases from J, the junction contained 8 bases not matched to a gene. CDR1 SGHRS and CDR2 YFSETQ come from the germline V gene.

This clonotype was recorded a few times. The rearrangement joins TRBV9 to TRBJ1-1; D unresolved. There are 12 residues in the CDR3. Per the germline V gene, CDR1 is SGDLS and CDR2 is YYNGEE. V was cut by 1 base and J by 3 bases, with 4 bases left in between. CDR3 sequence (DNA): TGTGCCAGCAGCGTACGGGACACTGAAGCTTTCTTT. This codes for CASSVRDTEAFF.

V is TRBV6-5 and J is TRBJ1-2; TRBD1 might be the D (6 bases). Germline V CDR1 and CDR2: MNHEY, SVGAGI. V dropped 6 bases and J dropped 6 bases, with 14 bases sitting between them. The length of the CDR3 is 13 residues. The CDR3 DNA reads as TGTGCCAGCAGGCCCTTGGGGGCGCATGGCTACACCTTC. This codes for CASRPLGAHGYTF.

This clonotype was observed many times. The chain uses TRBV4-2 and TRBJ2-7; 8 bases are shared with TRBD1. The V gene's germline CDR1 is LGHNA and CDR2 YNFKEQ. This CDR3 region has 15 residues. Trimming took 9 bases from V and 0 from J; bases not matched to a gene: 10. The CDR3: CARGPGGAGSYEQYF. In DNA form, the CDR3 reads TGTGCCAGGGGTCCAGGGGGCGCAGGCTCCTACGAGCAGTACTTC.

This clonotype was observed a few times. The chain links TRBV12-3 or TRBV12-4 to TRBJ1-1; D ambiguous. The CDR3 consists of 15 residues. Between the trimmed V and J ends, which lost 0 bases and 5 bases, there was a span of 13 bases. CDR3 nucleotides: TGTGCCAGCAGTTTAGCCCAGGCAGGAATTACTGAAGCTTTCTTT. It encodes CASSLAQAGITEAFF.

This clonotype came up a few times. This chain uses TRBV7-9 with TRBJ2-7, with 7 bases matching TRBD2. CDR1 is SEHNR and CDR2 is FQNEAQ in the germline V gene (reference sequence). CDR3 length: 15 amino acids. V dropped 5 bases and J dropped 2; count of bases not matched to a gene: 9. For the CDR3, the DNA is TGTGCCAGCAGCACCCTGTCAGGGACTACCTACGAGCAGTACTTC. Translation gives CASSTLSGTTYEQYF.

This chain joins TRBV23-1 and TRBJ1-5; D is undetermined. TRBV23-1 is assigned to the ORF class and has an uncertain function. There are 10 residues in the CDR3. Trimming cost V 8 bases and J 8 bases, with 7 bases left between them. The CDR3 DNA is TGCGCCAGCCCCTCGGAGCCCCAGCATTTT. This gives the protein CASPSEPQHF.

This clonotype occurred a few times. The V call is TRBV9, the J call TRBJ1-4, with D possibly being TRBD1 (5 bases). Germline loops: CDR1 SGDLS, CDR2 YYNGEE. This CDR3 has 16 residues. The V end was cut by 4 bases, the J end by 4 bases, with 17 bases between. CDR3 loop: CASSPRSGTYNEKLFF. The CDR3 nucleotides read TGTGCCAGCAGCCCTCGCTCCGGGACTTATAATGAAAAACTGTTTTTT.

The CDR3 here is CASRRGGYEQYF. The CDR3, as DNA: TGTGCCAGCAGGAGGGGGGGGTACGAGCAGTACTTC. V gene TRBV6-5 combines with J gene TRBJ2-7; D may be TRBD2 (7 bases). Germline V gives CDR1 MNHEY, CDR2 SVGAGI. V lost 6 bases and J lost 4, with 10 bases in between. This CDR3 contains 12 residues.

The genes are TRBV24-1 and TRBJ2-1, with 9 nucleotides matching TRBD2. CDR1 is KGHDR and CDR2 is SFDVKD in the germline V gene. V shed 5 bases, J shed 8 bases, and the junction held 9 bases outside the gene matches. This CDR3 is 15 amino acids long. In DNA, the CDR3 is TGTGCCACCAGTGGGCGTAGCGGGGGATTCTATGAGCAGTTCTTC. Its protein product is CATSGRSGGFYEQFF.

This chain links TRBV29-1 with TRBJ2-1, with a possible D match to TRBD1 (5 bases). This CDR3 comprises 15 residues. The germline V gene encodes CDR1 SQVTM and CDR2 ANQGSEA. Trimming removed 2 bases from V and 7 bases from J, with 18 bases in between. CDR3 protein: CSVELPWTRINEQFF. The CDR3 DNA follows: TGCAGCGTTGAACTTCCGTGGACACGGATAAATGAGCAGTTCTTC.

The sample holds a few counts of this clonotype. The chain is built from TRBV24-1 and TRBJ2-7; 10 bases align to TRBD1. Germline trimming cut 4 bases from V and 6 bases from J; bases unmatched to any gene: 11. The CDR3 totals 16 residues. Germline CDR1 KGHDR, CDR2 SFDVKD. CDR3 loop: CATSDPQDRGQGEQYF. The CDR3 DNA sequence: TGTGCCACCAGTGACCCACAAGACAGGGGGCAAGGCGAGCAGTACTTC.

V usage is TRBV7-6 and J usage is TRBJ1-6; unclear D gene. CDR1 is SGHVS, CDR2 FNYEAQ, per germline. The CDR3 is made up of 12 amino acids. V lost 5 bases to trimming and J lost 8 bases, with 7 bases between them. CDR3 loop: CASSDGDSPLHF. CDR3 nucleotides: TGTGCCAGCAGCGACGGGGATTCACCCCTCCACTTT.

This clonotype came up a few times. The chain recombines TRBV20-1 with TRBJ1-1, with 12 bases that match TRBD1. Germline loops: CDR1 DFQATT, CDR2 SNEGSKA (reference sequence). V shed 3 bases and J 0 bases; nucleotides not matched to a gene: 5. This CDR3 contains 16 residues. CDR3 amino acids: CSASRDRGLLNTEAFF. DNA for the CDR3: TGCAGTGCTAGTCGGGACAGGGGGCTTTTGAACACTGAAGCTTTCTTT.

This clonotype was seen only a few times. The chain links TRBV25-1 to TRBJ1-3, with TRBD1 identical over 7 bases. The CDR3 runs 13 residues. From germline, CDR1 is MGHDK and CDR2 SYGVNS. Germline trimming cut 9 bases from V and 5 bases from J; bases unmatched to any gene: 7. The chain's CDR3 is CASPRQGRNTIYF. The CDR3 bases are TGTGCCAGTCCTCGACAGGGTAGAAACACCATATATTTT.

The chain combines TRBV20-1 with TRBJ2-7, with D maybe TRBD2 (5 bases). CDR1 DFQATT and CDR2 SNEGSKA come from the germline V gene (reference sequence). The CDR3 is 12 amino acids. V was cut by 1 base and J by 3 bases, with 7 bases left in between. The CDR3 region is CSARGGSYEQYF. The DNA of the CDR3 is TGCAGTGCTAGAGGAGGGAGCTACGAGCAGTACTTC.

This clonotype was counted at least ten times. The genes are TRBV12-3 or TRBV12-4 and TRBJ2-7; TRBD1 might be the D (6 bases). Trimming stripped 2 bases from V and 2 bases from J, with 19 bases between. CDR3 size: 17 residues. CDR3 amino acids: CASSLTKLTGPTYEQYF. CDR3 nucleotide sequence: TGTGCCAGCAGTTTAACGAAACTGACAGGTCCCACCTACGAGCAGTACTTC.

This clonotype has more than one count but fewer than ten. The J gene is TRBJ1-5, the V gene TRBV7-9, with D maybe TRBD1 (6 bases). This CDR3 has 13 residues. CDR1 SEHNR and CDR2 FQNEAQ come from the germline V gene (reference sequence). CDR3 residues: CAVNRDQGQPQHF. CDR3 nucleotide sequence: TGTGCAGTTAACAGGGATCAGGGTCAGCCCCAGCATTTT.